This TCR beta chain was recorded in a study of cytomegalovirus exposure and HLA in healthy donors. PCR primers comprised 60 Vbeta and 13 Jbeta primers. Assay used: immunoSEQ multiplex PCR; TCRdb lists only in-frame clones, some missing. The table lists approximately 170,000 clones, over 80% of them singletons. This TCR derives from a boy between 2 and 10 years old in good health and CMV-seronegative. Material: PBMCs.

CDR3 protein: CAWSVRQSGYTF. The CDR3 DNA reads as TGTGCCTGGAGTGTGCGGCAGTCTGGCTACACCTTC. The chain uses TRBV30 and TRBJ1-2, with unresolved D. CDR1 is GTSNPN and CDR2 is SVGIG in the germline V gene (reference sequence). Trimming took 0 bases from V and 7 from J, leaving 9 bases between them. The length of the CDR3 is 12 residues.